Presented here are 2 T cell receptor beta chains from one specimen sequenced in a study of T cells after yellow fever vaccination. TCRdb independently ran MiXCR on the 5' RACE reads; one entry per CDR3 protein. The sample gives approximately 300,000 distinct CDR3 sequences, about 10% of which show up once; about 3.5% is in the top ten. The material sequenced was CD4+ T cells sorted from PBMCs, taken 45 days after the yellow fever booster vaccination. These receptors came from a young man who received the YFV17D yellow fever vaccine.

This clonotype was detected many times. This sequence joins TRBV6-2 or TRBV6-3 and TRBJ2-7, with D perhaps given as TRBD1 or TRBD2 (5 bases each). The CDR3 runs 13 residues. V shed 5 bases and J shed 9 bases, with 17 bases lying between them. The germline gives CDR1 MNHEY, CDR2 SVGEGT. DNA for the CDR3: TGTGCCAGCAGTCCCACAGGCAGCCGGGGGCAGTACGTC. Translated, it gives CASSPTGSRGQYV.

This clonotype was recorded a few times. The rearrangement uses TRBV29-1 and TRBJ1-2; TRBD1 agrees at 9 bases. Looked up from germline, CDR1 is SQVTM and CDR2 is ANQGSEA. The J segment lost 1 base and the V segment lost 6 bases, leaving 12 bases of the junction unmatched. CDR3 length equals 16 residues. CDR3 bases: TGCAGCGTCCTGGACAGGGGCTCCCTATTTAACTATGGCTACACCTTC. Residues: CSVLDRGSLFNYGYTF.